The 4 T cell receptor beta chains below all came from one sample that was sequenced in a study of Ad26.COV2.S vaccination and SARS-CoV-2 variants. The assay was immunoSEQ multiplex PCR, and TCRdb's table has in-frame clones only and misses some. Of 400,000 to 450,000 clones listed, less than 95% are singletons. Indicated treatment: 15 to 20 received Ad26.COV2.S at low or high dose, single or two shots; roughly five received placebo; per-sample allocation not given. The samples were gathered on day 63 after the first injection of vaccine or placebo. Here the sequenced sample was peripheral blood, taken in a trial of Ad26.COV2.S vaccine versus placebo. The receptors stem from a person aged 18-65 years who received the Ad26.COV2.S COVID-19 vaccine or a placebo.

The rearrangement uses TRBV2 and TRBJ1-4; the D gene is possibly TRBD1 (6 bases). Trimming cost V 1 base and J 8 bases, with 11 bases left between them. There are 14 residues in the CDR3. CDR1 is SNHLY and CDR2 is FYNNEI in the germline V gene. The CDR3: CASSEGQGREKLFF. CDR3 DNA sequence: TGTGCCAGCAGTGAAGGTCAGGGGAGGGAAAAACTGTTTTTT.

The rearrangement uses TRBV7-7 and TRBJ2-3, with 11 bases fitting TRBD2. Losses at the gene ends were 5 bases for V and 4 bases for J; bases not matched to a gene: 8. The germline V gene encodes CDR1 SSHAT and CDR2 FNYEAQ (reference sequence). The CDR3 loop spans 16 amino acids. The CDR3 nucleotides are TGTGCCAGCAGCCCAGACAGGACTAGCGGGCCAGATACGCAGTATTTT. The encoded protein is CASSPDRTSGPDTQYF.

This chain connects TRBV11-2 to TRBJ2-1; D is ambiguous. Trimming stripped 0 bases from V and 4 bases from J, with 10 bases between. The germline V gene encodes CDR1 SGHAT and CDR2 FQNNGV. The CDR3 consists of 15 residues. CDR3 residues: CASSLERWGYNEQFF. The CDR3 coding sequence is TGTGCCAGCAGCTTAGAACGTTGGGGTTACAATGAGCAGTTCTTC.

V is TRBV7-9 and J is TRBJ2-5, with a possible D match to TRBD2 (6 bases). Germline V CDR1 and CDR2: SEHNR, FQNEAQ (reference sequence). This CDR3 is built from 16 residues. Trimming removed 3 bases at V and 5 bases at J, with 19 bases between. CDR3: CASSLAERRVQETQYF. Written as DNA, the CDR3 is TGTGCCAGCAGCTTGGCGGAACGGAGGGTCCAGGAGACCCAGTACTTC.